The source of this T cell receptor (beta chain) is a study of blood T cell repertoires in COVID-19. V was pared by 2 bases and J by 4 bases, with 12 bases between. Germline V CDR1 and CDR2: SGHTA, FQGTGA. The CDR3 is made up of 15 amino acids. Assay: immunoSEQ multiplex PCR; the TCRdb copy retains only in-frame clones and omits some. Of hundreds of thousands of clones listed, under 85% are singletons. The table lists this clone with a count of one. The chain joins TRBV7-3 to TRBJ2-1, with TRBD1 as a possible D gene (5 bases). This clonotype was sampled from a woman aged 30 to 39 with COVID-19, enrolled during active disease. The sample comprised peripheral blood. This CDR3 is CASSLFQGFYNEQFF. The DNA of the CDR3 is TGTGCCAGCAGCTTATTCCAGGGATTTTACAATGAGCAGTTCTTC.